This is a list of T cell receptor beta chains from one sample in a study of siplizumab effects on memory and regulatory T cells. Only in-frame clones appear in the TCRdb table, and some are missing; sequencing was by immunoSEQ multiplex PCR. The table has about 18,000 clones, 44% seen once. Antigens for these TCRs are unknown. The source material was CFSE-low (dividing) CD4+ T cells sorted from an allogeneic mixed lymphocyte reaction. The receptors stem from a human donor in good health; the cells came from an allogeneic mixed lymphocyte reaction. Some clones in this sample may be carry-over from other donors' samples. CDR3s include the opening cysteine and the closing phenylalanine or tryptophan. D genes are given only for firm matches. Clone size is shown for a subset of rows, as once, few, many or a class of expanded clone.

v_call	clone_size	d_call	j_call	cdr3_aa	cdr3_nt
TRBV6-6	-	-	TRBJ1-2	CASRTTGWYGYTF	TGTGCCAGCAGAACAACAGGGTGGTATGGCTACACCTTC
TRBV12-5	-	-	TRBJ2-2	CASGLPPTRRDAGELFF	TGTGCTAGTGGTTTGCCACCTACGAGGAGGGATGCCGGGGAGCTGTTTTTT
TRBV7-2	-	-	TRBJ1-2	CASSFGPVGGGYTF	TGTGCCAGCAGCTTCGGGCCGGTGGGTGGAGGCTACACCTTC
TRBV7-3	-	-	TRBJ2-1	CASSRQPYNEQFF	TGTGCCAGCAGTAGGCAGCCCTACAATGAGCAGTTCTTC
TRBV9	-	-	TRBJ2-6	CASSVVGGGVGANVLTF	TGTGCCAGCAGCGTAGTAGGGGGGGGCGTTGGGGCCAACGTCCTGACTTTC
TRBV6-1	-	TRBD2	TRBJ2-3	CASSGRLAGLTDTQYF	TGTGCCAGCAGTGGACGACTAGCGGGGCTCACAGATACGCAGTATTTT
TRBV6-5	-	TRBD1	TRBJ2-7	CASSYARRQGVREQYF	TGTGCCAGCAGTTACGCTCGTCGGCAGGGGGTCCGTGAGCAGTACTTC
TRBV15	-	-	TRBJ2-1	CATSRGPAGANEQFF	TGTGCCACCAGCAGAGGACCGGCAGGGGCCAATGAGCAGTTCTTC
TRBV6-5	few	-	TRBJ1-5	CASSKGGTSNQPQHF	TGTGCCAGCAGCAAGGGGGGAACTAGCAATCAGCCCCAGCATTTT
TRBV29-1	-	-	TRBJ1-2	CSVPGPGGVYGYTF	TGCAGCGTTCCGGGTCCCGGGGGGGTCTATGGCTACACCTTC
TRBV15	-	-	TRBJ1-5	CATSSSPAGNQPQHF	TGTGCCACCAGCTCCTCGCCGGCTGGCAATCAGCCCCAGCATTTT
TRBV5-1	few	-	TRBJ2-3	CASSLERATDTQYF	TGCGCCAGCAGCTTGGAGCGCGCCACAGATACGCAGTATTTT
TRBV7-9	-	-	TRBJ1-2	CASSSELGGYTF	TGTGCCAGCAGCTCCGAGCTGGGTGGCTACACCTTC
TRBV23-1	-	TRBD2	TRBJ2-5	CASSQYRGLAPLQETQYF	TGCGCCAGCAGTCAATATCGTGGACTAGCGCCTCTCCAAGAGACCCAGTACTTC
TRBV6-5	-	-	TRBJ1-4	CASSYSPRTVGEKLFF	TGTGCCAGCAGTTACTCGCCAAGGACAGTGGGTGAAAAACTGTTTTTT
TRBV7-9	few	TRBD1	TRBJ1-4	CASSLAAGTGGASGEKLFF	TGTGCCAGCAGCTTAGCGGCCGGGACAGGGGGCGCATCCGGTGAAAAACTGTTTTTT
TRBV18	-	-	TRBJ2-3	CASSQPRLQITDTQYF	TGTGCCAGCTCACAGCCCCGACTTCAGATAACAGATACGCAGTATTTT
TRBV11-2	-	-	TRBJ1-1	CASSFGPNTEAFF	TGTGCCAGCAGCTTTGGGCCGAACACTGAAGCTTTCTTT
TRBV6-6	-	TRBD1	TRBJ1-1	CASRNRGPTEAFF	TGTGCCAGCAGAAACAGGGGGCCCACTGAAGCTTTCTTT
TRBV7-2	few	TRBD2	TRBJ2-3	CASSLLAGITDTQYF	TGTGCCAGCAGCTTATTAGCGGGGATCACAGATACGCAGTATTTT
TRBV21-1	medium-sized	-	TRBJ2-1	CACQLAGVYNEQFF	TGTGCCTGCCAGCTAGCGGGAGTATACAATGAGCAGTTCTTC
TRBV10-3	-	-	TRBJ2-2	CAISVREANTGELFF	TGTGCCATCAGTGTCAGGGAGGCGAACACCGGGGAGCTGTTTTTT
TRBV15	few	TRBD2	TRBJ2-3	CATSRRAGLATDTQYF	TGTGCCACCAGCAGACGCGCCGGACTAGCCACAGATACGCAGTATTTT
TRBV7-8	few	-	TRBJ1-5	CASSSSGPHSNQPQHF	TGTGCCAGCAGCTCCTCAGGACCGCATAGCAATCAGCCCCAGCATTTT
TRBV4-1	-	-	TRBJ2-1	CASSHLGLRGSSYNEQFF	TGCGCCAGCAGCCACCTAGGGCTCCGTGGGAGCTCCTACAATGAGCAGTTCTTC
TRBV6-5	few	-	TRBJ1-1	CASSSKGVPTEAFF	TGTGCCAGCAGTTCAAAAGGGGTTCCCACTGAAGCTTTCTTT
TRBV7-8	-	-	TRBJ1-1	CASSLYLGALGEAFF	TGTGCCAGCAGCTTATATTTGGGGGCGCTGGGTGAAGCTTTCTTT
TRBV11-2	-	TRBD2	TRBJ2-7	CASFGRAGAPYSSYEQYF	TGTGCCAGCTTCGGACGAGCGGGAGCTCCTTACAGCTCCTACGAGCAGTACTTC
TRBV5-6	-	TRBD1	TRBJ1-2	CASSRTGGGYTF	TGTGCCAGCAGCAGGACAGGGGGTGGCTACACCTTC
TRBV5-5	-	-	TRBJ1-1	CASSSGRISEAFF	TGTGCCAGCAGCTCGGGACGGATATCTGAAGCTTTCTTT
TRBV6-1	-	-	TRBJ2-7	CASRLGQPLYEQYF	TGTGCCAGCAGACTCGGACAGCCCTTGTACGAGCAGTACTTC
TRBV5-4	-	-	TRBJ2-7	CASSPRTASSYEQYF	TGTGCCAGCAGCCCAAGGACAGCTAGCTCCTACGAGCAGTACTTC
TRBV6-1	few	-	TRBJ1-1	CASSEAWRGQHVSNTEAFF	TGTGCCAGCAGTGAAGCGTGGAGAGGACAGCACGTCTCGAACACTGAAGCTTTCTTT
TRBV11-2	few	-	TRBJ2-5	CASSGGVGGLGETQYF	TGTGCCAGCAGCGGAGGGGTAGGGGGCCTCGGCGAGACCCAGTACTTC
TRBV10-2	-	TRBD1	TRBJ2-3	CASRGQGLSSTDTQYF	TGCGCCAGCAGGGGACAGGGCCTATCGAGCACAGATACGCAGTATTTT
TRBV5-1	once	TRBD2	TRBJ2-1	CASSREDSNEQFF	TGCGCCAGCAGCCGGGAGGATTCGAATGAGCAGTTCTTC
TRBV6-5	-	-	TRBJ2-7	CAAGDYEQYF	TGTGCCGCTGGAGACTACGAGCAGTACTTC
TRBV6-5	few	-	TRBJ1-5	CASSYSWDKRQPQHF	TGTGCCAGCAGTTACTCCTGGGATAAGAGGCAGCCCCAGCATTTT
TRBV7-9	-	TRBD2	TRBJ2-7	CASSSTGREGEQYF	TGTGCCAGCAGCTCCACTGGCAGGGAGGGCGAGCAGTACTTC
TRBV6-5	few	TRBD2	TRBJ2-1	CASRPFGGGYDEQFF	TGTGCCAGCAGGCCCTTCGGCGGGGGGTACGATGAGCAGTTCTTC
TRBV5-6	-	-	TRBJ1-3	CASSLTLSGNTIYF	TGTGCCAGCAGCTTGACACTGTCTGGAAACACCATATATTTT
TRBV11-1	-	-	TRBJ2-5	CASSLVGRNQETQYF	TGTGCCAGCAGCTTAGTAGGCAGGAACCAAGAGACCCAGTACTTC
TRBV6-4	-	TRBD1	TRBJ1-4	CASSDTGQGPNEKLFF	TGTGCCAGCAGTGATACGGGACAGGGTCCTAATGAAAAACTGTTTTTT
TRBV11-3	-	-	TRBJ2-1	CASSFTGQYNEQFF	TGTGCCAGCAGCTTTACAGGGCAATACAATGAGCAGTTCTTC
TRBV29-1	-	-	TRBJ2-2	CSGGAGANTGELFF	TGCAGCGGGGGGGCAGGGGCGAACACCGGGGAGCTGTTTTTT
TRBV28	-	TRBD1	TRBJ1-5	CASSPGQNHQPQHF	TGTGCCAGCAGTCCGGGACAGAACCATCAGCCCCAGCATTTT
TRBV30	few	-	TRBJ2-3	CAWSEGQPPRSTDTQYF	TGTGCCTGGAGTGAGGGGCAGCCGCCGAGGAGCACAGATACGCAGTATTTT
TRBV7-9	-	-	TRBJ1-2	CASSLVGRGYGYTF	TGTGCCAGCAGCTTAGTTGGGAGAGGCTATGGCTACACCTTC
TRBV18	-	-	TRBJ2-6	CASSPVVAGANVLTF	TGTGCCAGCTCACCCGTGGTCGCCGGGGCCAACGTCCTGACTTTC
TRBV5-8	-	-	TRBJ2-7	CASSLVREQYF	TGTGCCAGCAGCTTGGTACGCGAGCAGTACTTC
TRBV6-5	-	-	TRBJ1-4	CASSYSRRSWKLFF	TGTGCCAGCAGTTACTCGCGGCGAAGCTGGAAACTGTTTTTT
TRBV6-5	-	-	TRBJ1-4	CASSYGGAMRKLFF	TGTGCCAGCAGTTACGGCGGGGCAATGAGAAAACTGTTTTTT
TRBV9	-	-	TRBJ1-1	CASSVGVGVDEAFF	TGTGCCAGCAGCGTAGGTGTTGGGGTAGATGAAGCTTTCTTT
TRBV28	-	-	TRBJ2-1	CASPPWGALKSDEQFF	TGTGCCAGCCCACCATGGGGGGCCCTAAAGTCGGACGAGCAGTTCTTC
TRBV7-9	-	-	TRBJ1-3	CASSLVFSRNTIYF	TGTGCCAGCAGCTTAGTGTTCTCAAGAAACACCATATATTTT